These T cell receptor beta chains were read from a single sample in a study of blood T cell repertoires in COVID-19. Sequencing was performed with immunoSEQ multiplex PCR; in TCRdb, only in-frame clones are kept and a portion is missing. The data hold 200,000 to 250,000 clones, with about four fifths observed a single time. Sequencing was performed on peripheral blood. The receptors were gathered from a woman in her 70s with acute or convalescent COVID-19. The CDR3 runs from the conserved cysteine through the conserved F or W. The order of the fields is CDR3 protein, V gene, clone size. Rows give clone size only sometimes, using once, few, many, or a class for an expanded clone.

CDR3aa: CASSLDSIQPQHF
v_gene: TRBV7-9
abundance: once

CDR3aa: CASSSTGLSFEYGYTF
v_gene: TRBV7-9
abundance: .

CDR3aa: CASSPLTGNEQFF
v_gene: TRBV7-2
abundance: .

CDR3aa: CASGGQGDNEKLFF
v_gene: TRBV2
abundance: .

CDR3aa: CSVYRGTGELFF
v_gene: TRBV29-1
abundance: .

CDR3aa: CASSGTRTDTQYF
v_gene: TRBV2
abundance: .

CDR3aa: CASSSGPKYEQYF
v_gene: TRBV7-2
abundance: .

CDR3aa: CASSLYRDRAYEQYF
v_gene: TRBV7-9
abundance: once

CDR3aa: CASRISSNSYNEQFF
v_gene: TRBV19
abundance: .

CDR3aa: CASSRRQDYGYTF
v_gene: TRBV3-1/TRBV3-2
abundance: few

CDR3aa: CASSQESMVNSPLHF
v_gene: TRBV3-1/TRBV3-2
abundance: .

CDR3aa: CASSLPSGTPSGKAFF
v_gene: TRBV5-6
abundance: .

CDR3aa: CASSLEVAGGRNQETQYF
v_gene: TRBV7-6
abundance: .

CDR3aa: CASSPLGTGVEKLFF
v_gene: TRBV27
abundance: once

CDR3aa: CASSPRLLTDTQYF
v_gene: TRBV18
abundance: .

CDR3aa: CASSLGLMSSQYPYEQYF
v_gene: TRBV7-8
abundance: .